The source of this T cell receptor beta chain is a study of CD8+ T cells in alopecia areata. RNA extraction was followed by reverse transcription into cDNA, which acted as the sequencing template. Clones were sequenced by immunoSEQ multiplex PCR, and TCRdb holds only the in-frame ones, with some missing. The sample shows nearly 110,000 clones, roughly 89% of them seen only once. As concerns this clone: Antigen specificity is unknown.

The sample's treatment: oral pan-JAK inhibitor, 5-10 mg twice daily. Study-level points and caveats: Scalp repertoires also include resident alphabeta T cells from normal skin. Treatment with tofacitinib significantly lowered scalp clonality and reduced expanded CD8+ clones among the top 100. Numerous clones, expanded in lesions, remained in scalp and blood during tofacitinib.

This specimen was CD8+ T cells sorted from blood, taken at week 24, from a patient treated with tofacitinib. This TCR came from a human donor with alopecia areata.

CDR3 nucleotides: TGTGCCAGCAGTTACTCGACAGGGGGCCGGAACGAGCAGTACTTC. It encodes CASSYSTGGRNEQYF. The rearrangement uses TRBV6-6 and TRBJ2-7, with 10 nucleotides matching TRBD1. This CDR3 has 15 amino acids. Unmatched junction bases numbered 4, after V lost 0 bases and J lost 5 bases. CDR1 MNHNY and CDR2 SVGAGI come from the germline V gene (reference sequence).